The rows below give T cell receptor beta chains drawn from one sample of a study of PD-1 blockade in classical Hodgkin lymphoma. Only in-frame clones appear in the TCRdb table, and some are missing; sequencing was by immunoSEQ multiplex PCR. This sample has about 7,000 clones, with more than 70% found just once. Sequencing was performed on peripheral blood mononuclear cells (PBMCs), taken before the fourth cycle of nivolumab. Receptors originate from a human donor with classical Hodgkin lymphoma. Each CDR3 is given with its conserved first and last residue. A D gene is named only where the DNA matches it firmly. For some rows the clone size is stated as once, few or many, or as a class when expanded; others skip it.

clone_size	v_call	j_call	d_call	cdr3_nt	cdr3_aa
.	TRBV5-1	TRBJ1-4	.	TGCGCCAGCAGCCCCCATGATAATGAAAAACTGTTTTTT	CASSPHDNEKLFF
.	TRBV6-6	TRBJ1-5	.	TGTGCCAGCACAGGGGCTCCCAATCAGCCCCAGCATTTT	CASTGAPNQPQHF
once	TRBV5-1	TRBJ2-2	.	TGCGCCAGCAGCCCCGTACGCACCGGGGAGCTGTTTTTT	CASSPVRTGELFF
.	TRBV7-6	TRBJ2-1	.	TGTGCCAGCAGCTTAGCCGCAGGGTTCAATGAGCAGTTCTTC	CASSLAAGFNEQFF
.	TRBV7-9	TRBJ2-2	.	TGTGCCAGCAGCCCCTGGAGGGATTCCGGGGAGCTGTTTTTT	CASSPWRDSGELFF
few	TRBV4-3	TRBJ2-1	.	TGCGCCAGCAGCCCAGGGAAGGGGATCAACAATGAGCAGTTCTTC	CASSPGKGINNEQFF
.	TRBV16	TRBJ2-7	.	TGTGCCAGCAGCCAATCGGGCGAGCAGTACTTC	CASSQSGEQYF
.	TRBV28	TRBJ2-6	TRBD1	TGTGCCAGCAGTCTCTTCCCGGGACAGGTTACCTTCTCCTACTCTGGGGCCAACGTCCTGACTTTC	CASSLFPGQVTFSYSGANVLTF
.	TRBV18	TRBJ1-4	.	TGTGCCAGCTCACCATCAGGGTTGAATGAAAAACTGTTTTTT	CASSPSGLNEKLFF
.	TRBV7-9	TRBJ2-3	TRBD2	TGTGCCAGCAGCCCCCAGACTAGCGGCACAGATACGCAGTATTTT	CASSPQTSGTDTQYF
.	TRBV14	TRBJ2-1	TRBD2	TGTGCCAGCAGCCAGCCCTATAGTCGGGCGGGAGTCCTCTCGTATGAGCAGTTCTTC	CASSQPYSRAGVLSYEQFF
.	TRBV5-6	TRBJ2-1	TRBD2	TGTGCCAGCAGCCGAGAACTAGCGGGAGAGGGGGGTGAGCAGTTCTTC	CASSRELAGEGGEQFF
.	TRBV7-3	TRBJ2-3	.	TGTGCCAGCAGCTTCTACGGGGGAGCGTTAGATACGCAGTATTTT	CASSFYGGALDTQYF
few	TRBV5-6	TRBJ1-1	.	TGTGCCAGCAGCTTGGACCCAGAGAACACTGAAGCTTTCTTT	CASSLDPENTEAFF
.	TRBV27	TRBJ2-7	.	TGTGCCAGCATGGGGGGGGCCTCCTACGAGCAGTACTTC	CASMGGASYEQYF
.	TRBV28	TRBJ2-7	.	TGTGCCAGCAGTTTGGTGACTAGCGAGCAGTACTTC	CASSLVTSEQYF
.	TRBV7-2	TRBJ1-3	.	TGTGCCAGCAGCGCAACAGCGGCATTGGGAAACACCATATATTTT	CASSATAALGNTIYF
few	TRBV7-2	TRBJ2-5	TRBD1	TGTGCCAGCAGCCGACAGGGGGGGCGGAGCGAAGAGACCCAGTACTTC	CASSRQGGRSEETQYF
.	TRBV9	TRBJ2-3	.	TGTGCCAGCAGCGTAGGGTCTAGCAGAGATACGCAGTATTTT	CASSVGSSRDTQYF
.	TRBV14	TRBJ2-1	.	TGTGCCAGCAGCCTAATCCCGATTCGATGGGGAGACTCCTACAATGAGCAGTTCTTC	CASSLIPIRWGDSYNEQFF
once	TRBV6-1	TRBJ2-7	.	TGTGCCAGCAGCAGACCGCCGGGATACGAGCAGTACTTC	CASSRPPGYEQYF
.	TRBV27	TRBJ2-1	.	TGTGCCAGCAGTTCCCTAACGGGAAGGGATGAGCAGTTCTTC	CASSSLTGRDEQFF
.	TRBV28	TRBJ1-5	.	TGTGCCAGCAAGGACGACAGTTTGGGCCAGCCCCAGCATTTT	CASKDDSLGQPQHF
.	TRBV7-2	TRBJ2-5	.	TGTGCCAGCAGCCGCCAGAGAGCCCAAGAGACCCAGTACTTC	CASSRQRAQETQYF
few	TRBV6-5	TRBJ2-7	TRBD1	TGTGCCAGCAGCACGGGACAGGGGGCCGACGAGCAGTACTTC	CASSTGQGADEQYF
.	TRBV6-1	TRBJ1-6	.	TGTGCCAGCAGTGCGGACCCACCACCCCTCCACTTT	CASSADPPPLHF
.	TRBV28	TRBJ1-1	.	TGTGCCACCCGTAGAATGAACACTGAAGCTTTCTTT	CATRRMNTEAFF
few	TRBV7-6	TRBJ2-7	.	TGTGCCAGTTCCCCCGGGGATAGACTCTTAAGCTACGAGCAGTACTTC	CASSPGDRLLSYEQYF
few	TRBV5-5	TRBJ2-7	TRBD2	TGTGCCAGCAGTTCCGGGACTAGCGGGAGTGGTGACGAGCAGTACTTC	CASSSGTSGSGDEQYF
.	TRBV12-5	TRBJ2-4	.	TGTGCTAGTGGTTTGGCCGCCCCGGGACACTCGATCCTCAAAAACATTCAGTACTTC	CASGLAAPGHSILKNIQYF
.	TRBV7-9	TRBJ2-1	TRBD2	TGTGCCAGCAGTCCTCAGCCGGGACTAGCGGGAGGCGAGCAGTTCTTC	CASSPQPGLAGGEQFF
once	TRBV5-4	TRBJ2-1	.	TGTGCCAGCAGTTTATCAGCAAACTCCTACAATGAGCAGTTCTTC	CASSLSANSYNEQFF
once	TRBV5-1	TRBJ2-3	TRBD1	TGCGCCAGCAGCTTGGAACAGGGGACAGATACGCAGTATTTT	CASSLEQGTDTQYF
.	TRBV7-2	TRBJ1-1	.	TGTGCCAGCAGCTTTCAGGGCAGGGCCAACACTGAAGCTTTCTTT	CASSFQGRANTEAFF
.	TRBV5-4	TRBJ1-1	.	TGTGCCAGCAGCTTGGGGCGGAGGGCCGAAGCTTTCTTT	CASSLGRRAEAFF
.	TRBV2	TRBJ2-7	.	TGTGCCAGCAGTGGAACTCATTCGGGAGTCATATCCTACGAGCAGTACTTC	CASSGTHSGVISYEQYF
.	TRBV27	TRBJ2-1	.	TGTGCCAGCAGTCGGACGCCTCACGGCGATGAGCAGTTCTTC	CASSRTPHGDEQFF
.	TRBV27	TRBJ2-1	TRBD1	TGTGCCAGCAGCCCCCCATACAGGGGTGGCAATGAGCAGTTCTTC	CASSPPYRGGNEQFF
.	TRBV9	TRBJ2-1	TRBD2	TGTGCCAGCAGCGTAGGGTCGGGAGGGGGGCTTAGCGCCTACAATGAGCAGTTCTTC	CASSVGSGGGLSAYNEQFF
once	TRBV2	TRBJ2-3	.	TGTGCCAGCAGTGGGGTCGAGGGAGGCACAGATACGCAGTATTTT	CASSGVEGGTDTQYF
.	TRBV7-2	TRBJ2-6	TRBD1	TGTGCCAGCAGCTTAGCCAGGACAGGGGGCTCTGGGGCCAACGTCCTGACTTTC	CASSLARTGGSGANVLTF
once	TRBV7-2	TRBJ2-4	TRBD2	TGTGCCAGCAGCTCACTAGCGGGAGGGCCTTCGTACATTCAGTACTTC	CASSSLAGGPSYIQYF
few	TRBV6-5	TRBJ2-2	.	TGTGCCAGCACCCAAAGCGGACTAAACACCGGGGAGCTGTTTTTT	CASTQSGLNTGELFF
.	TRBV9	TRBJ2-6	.	TGTGCCAGCAGCACAGGGCCCGGGGCCAACGTCCTGACTTTC	CASSTGPGANVLTF
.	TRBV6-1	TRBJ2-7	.	TGTGCCAGCAGTTACGGAGGGGAGCAGTACTTC	CASSYGGEQYF
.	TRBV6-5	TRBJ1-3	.	TGTGCCAGCAGTCAGGAGCGAAGCGGAAACACCATATATTTT	CASSQERSGNTIYF
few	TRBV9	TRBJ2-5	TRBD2	TGTGCCAGCAGCGTAGATAGCGGGAGGGGAGAGACCCAGTACTTC	CASSVDSGRGETQYF
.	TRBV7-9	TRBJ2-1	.	TGTGCCAGCAGCCCAGCCCTGAGCGTATACAATGAGCAGTTCTTC	CASSPALSVYNEQFF
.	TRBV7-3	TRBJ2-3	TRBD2	TGTGCCAGCAGTCCCTCTGTAGCGGGAGCCACAGATACGCAGTATTTT	CASSPSVAGATDTQYF
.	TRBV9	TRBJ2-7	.	TGTGCCAGCAGCGTAGGAAGTCGAGGGACTGTGGACGAGCAGTACTTC	CASSVGSRGTVDEQYF
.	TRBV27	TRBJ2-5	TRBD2	TGTGCCAGCAGTTTTGGGACTATAGAGACCCAGTACTTC	CASSFGTIETQYF
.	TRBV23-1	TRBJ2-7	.	TGCTCAAAGTGGGGGTACGGAACAACGGACCACGAGCAGTACTTC	CSKWGYGTTDHEQYF
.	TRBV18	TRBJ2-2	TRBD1	TGTGCCAGCTCACGCGACAGGGGTCTGGAGCTGTTTTTT	CASSRDRGLELFF
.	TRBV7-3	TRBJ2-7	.	TGTGCCAGCAGCCAACTCCCCCGACAGGCCGGCGGGGAGCAGTACTTC	CASSQLPRQAGGEQYF
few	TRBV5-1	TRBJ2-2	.	TGCGCCAGCACCCTGGACGGCGCGAACACCGGGGAGCTGTTTTTT	CASTLDGANTGELFF
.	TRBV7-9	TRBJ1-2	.	TGTGCCAGCAGCTTAGCGGGGGGATTGGGGCTTCATGGCTACACCTTC	CASSLAGGLGLHGYTF
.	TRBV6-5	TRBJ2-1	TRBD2	TGTGCCAGCAGTTTTGGGACTAGCGGGAGGCGAGGTGAGCAGTTCTTC	CASSFGTSGRRGEQFF
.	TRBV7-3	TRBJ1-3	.	TGTGCCAGCAGCTTAACAGGGGACGTCCCCATATATTTT	CASSLTGDVPIYF